Presented here are 14 T cell receptor beta chains from one specimen sequenced in a study of blood T cell repertoires in COVID-19. TCRdb's table, derived via immunoSEQ multiplex PCR, lists solely in-frame clones and lacks some. The sample has about 260,000 clones; about 90% are singletons. Input material: peripheral blood. Every receptor here comes from a woman aged 40 to 50 who had recovered from COVID-19.

V is TRBV13 and J is TRBJ2-2; unclear D gene. CDR3 length: 12 amino acids. V was pared by 6 bases and J by 3 bases, with 5 bases between. The germline CDR1 and CDR2 sequences are PRHDT and FYEKMQ (reference sequence). The DNA of the CDR3 is TGTGCCAGCAGACAGTACACCGGGGAGCTGTTTTTT. Protein sequence: CASRQYTGELFF.

V gene TRBV7-9 combines with J gene TRBJ1-2, with 9 bases fitting TRBD1. CDR3 length: 12 residues. The trim removed 6 bases at V and 8 bases at J, leaving 4 bases unmatched. Germline CDR1 SEHNR, CDR2 FQNEAQ (reference sequence). The CDR3 reads CASRDRGRGYTF. CDR3 nucleotides: TGTGCCAGCAGGGACAGGGGCAGGGGCTACACCTTC. The full variable domain, completed using reference TRBV7-9 and TRBJ1-2, is DTGVSQNPRHKITKRGQNVTFRCDPISEHNRLYWYRQTLGQGPEFLTYFQNEAQLEKSRLLSDRFSAERPKGSFSTLEIQRTEQGDSAMYLCASRDRGRGYTFGSGTRLTVV.

This clone appeared a few times. The CDR3 nucleotides are TGTGCCAGCAGTGAGGCGACAGGGATCCGCTACGAGCAGTACTTC. The encoded protein is CASSEATGIRYEQYF. This chain connects TRBV6-1 to TRBJ2-7, with 7 bases fitting TRBD1. After removal of 3 bases from V and 3 bases from J, the junction contained 8 bases not matched to a gene. Germline assignment: CDR1 MNHNS and CDR2 SASEGT. This CDR3 region has 15 residues.

This clone showed up just a few times. The chain uses TRBV7-3 and TRBJ1-2; no definite D call. Germline V gene sequence: CDR1 SGHTA, CDR2 FQGTGA. V dropped 7 bases and J dropped 10 bases, with 16 bases sitting between them. CDR3 size: 12 residues. CDR3 coding DNA: TGTGCCAGCACCTCAAACGGTGTGCACTACACCTTC. Protein product: CASTSNGVHYTF.

The J gene is TRBJ2-5, the V gene TRBV28; 9 bases fit TRBD1. The CDR3 sequence is 15 residues long. Per germline, CDR1 MDHEN and CDR2 SYDVKM. Trimming cost V 6 bases and J 4 bases; bases outside gene matches: 9. CDR3 loop: CASRRTGEGRETQYF. DNA of the CDR3: TGTGCCAGCAGAAGGACAGGGGAAGGCCGAGAGACCCAGTACTTC.

This rearrangement joins TRBV5-1 to TRBJ2-5, with D perhaps matching TRBD2 (5 bases). V gave up 10 bases and J gave up 0 bases, with 13 bases separating them. This CDR3 contains 13 residues. Germline assignment: CDR1 SGHRS and CDR2 YFSETQ. The CDR3 sequence: CASGLDNQETQYF. The CDR3 coding sequence is TGCGCCTCGGGATTAGATAACCAAGAGACCCAGTACTTC. The full variable domain, its missing parts supplied by reference TRBV5-1 and TRBJ2-5, is KAGVTQTPRYLIKTRGQQVTLSCSPISGHRSVSWYQQTPGQGLQFLFEYFSETQRNKGNFPGRFSGRQFSNSRSEMNVSTLELGDSALYLCASGLDNQETQYFGPGTRLLVL.

The chain is built from TRBV5-1 and TRBJ2-5; 10 bases are a match to TRBD1. The CDR3 consists of 14 residues. The V gene end was trimmed by 4 bases and the J gene end by 5 bases; junction bases not matched to a gene: 5. CDR1 and CDR2 (germline): SGHRS, YFSETQ. The CDR3 loop is CASSLTGGLETQYF. The CDR3 bases are TGCGCCAGCAGCCTGACAGGGGGCCTGGAGACCCAGTACTTC.

This sequence joins TRBV7-3 and TRBJ2-1; TRBD1 is a possible D gene (6 bases). The CDR3 has 12 residues. Germline values: CDR1 SGHTA, CDR2 FQGTGA. With 5 bases removed from V and 9 bases from J, the gap between germline ends came to 11 bases. CDR3 sequence reads: CASSTVGGEQFF. The CDR3 nucleotides are TGTGCCAGCAGCACGGTAGGGGGTGAGCAGTTCTTC.

The V gene is TRBV3-1 (or the pseudogene TRBV3-2), the J gene TRBJ1-2; tentative D call: TRBD1 (5 bases). The V gene lost 0 bases and the J gene lost 8 bases, with 13 bases spanning the gap. The CDR3 extends over 14 amino acids. The germline CDR1 and CDR2 sequences are LGHDT and YNNKEL (reference sequence). DNA for the CDR3: TGTGCCAGCAGCCAAGATTGGCGGGGCCGGGGCTACACCTTC. Translated, it gives CASSQDWRGRGYTF.

The V call is TRBV19, the J call TRBJ2-5; D possibly corresponds to TRBD1 (6 bases). The CDR3 extends over 15 amino acids. CDR1 and CDR2 from the germline V gene are LNHDA and SQIVND (reference sequence). V lost 6 bases to trimming and J lost 2 bases, with 16 bases between them. CDR3 nucleotides: TGTGCCAGTAGCAGGGGTCCGCCTACTCAAGAGACCCAGTACTTC. Protein product: CASSRGPPTQETQYF.

The J gene is TRBJ2-7, the V gene TRBV13; a possible D gene is TRBD2 (5 bases). Trimming removed 5 bases at V and 7 bases at J, with 12 bases between. This CDR3 is built from 12 residues. The germline CDR1 and CDR2 sequences are PRHDT and FYEKMQ (reference sequence). As DNA, the CDR3 is TGTGCCAGCAGCACTCCCCGAGGGGAGCAGTACTTC. Protein sequence: CASSTPRGEQYF.

The chain joins TRBV7-2 to TRBJ2-3, with D possibly TRBD2 on 5 matching bases. Germline V lookup: CDR1 SGHTA, CDR2 FQGNSA. The V end was cut by 5 bases, the J end by 5 bases, with 20 bases between. The CDR3 has 16 residues. The CDR3: CASSPLPAAVIDTQYF. CDR3 nucleotide sequence: TGTGCCAGCAGCCCCCTCCCCGCAGCGGTTATAGATACGCAGTATTTT.

This clone was counted a single time. The chain links TRBV2 to TRBJ2-4; TRBD1 agrees at 8 bases. The length of the CDR3 is 18 residues. V lost 7 bases and J lost 1; bases outside the gene matches: 15. Germline CDR1 reads SNHLY; CDR2 reads FYNNEI. The CDR3 nucleotides read TGTGCCAGCACCTGGACAGGGCCAGGGCTTGGGGCCAAAAACATTCAGTACTTC. Its translation: CASTWTGPGLGAKNIQYF.

DNA of the CDR3: TGCGCCAGCAGCTTAGTGGGGCCGGGACAGGAGCAGTTCTTC. Translating it yields CASSLVGPGQEQFF. V gene TRBV5-1 combines with J gene TRBJ2-1; 7 bases align to TRBD1. There are 14 residues in the CDR3. V dropped 2 bases and J dropped 10; count of bases not matched to a gene: 9. Germline V gene data show CDR1 as SGHRS and CDR2 as YFSETQ.